Here is one T cell receptor (beta chain) with its context. Its antigen remains unknown. The CDR3 extends over 15 amino acids. Germline trimming cut 0 bases from V and 4 bases from J; bases unmatched to any gene: 4. Germline V gives CDR1 MNHEY, CDR2 SMNVEV (reference sequence). These data are taken from a study of shared clonotypes between healthy human individuals. Study details: Each donor's CD4 naive and CD4 memory cells filled three plates apiece, CD8 naive two, and CD8 memory one.

Assay used: immunoSEQ multiplex PCR; TCRdb lists only in-frame clones, some missing. The sample records about 380,000 clones, around 96% being singletons. Study observations and caveats: A limitation of the genetic and exposure-history diversity represented arose from few donors. Non-shared clonotypes were found to have lower generation probabilities than the clonotypes that were shared by all four of the sorted-subset donors.

The sequencing sample was made of memory CD8+ T cells sorted from blood. Regarding subset: CD45RO+ cells pooled with CCR7-negative TemRA cells. This receptor was taken from a man aged 30 to 39 in good health. The chain uses TRBV27 and TRBJ2-3; 7 positions agree with TRBD2. The CDR3: CASSLSGRAPDTQYF. For the CDR3, the DNA is TGTGCCAGCAGTTTATCGGGGAGGGCCCCAGATACGCAGTATTTT.